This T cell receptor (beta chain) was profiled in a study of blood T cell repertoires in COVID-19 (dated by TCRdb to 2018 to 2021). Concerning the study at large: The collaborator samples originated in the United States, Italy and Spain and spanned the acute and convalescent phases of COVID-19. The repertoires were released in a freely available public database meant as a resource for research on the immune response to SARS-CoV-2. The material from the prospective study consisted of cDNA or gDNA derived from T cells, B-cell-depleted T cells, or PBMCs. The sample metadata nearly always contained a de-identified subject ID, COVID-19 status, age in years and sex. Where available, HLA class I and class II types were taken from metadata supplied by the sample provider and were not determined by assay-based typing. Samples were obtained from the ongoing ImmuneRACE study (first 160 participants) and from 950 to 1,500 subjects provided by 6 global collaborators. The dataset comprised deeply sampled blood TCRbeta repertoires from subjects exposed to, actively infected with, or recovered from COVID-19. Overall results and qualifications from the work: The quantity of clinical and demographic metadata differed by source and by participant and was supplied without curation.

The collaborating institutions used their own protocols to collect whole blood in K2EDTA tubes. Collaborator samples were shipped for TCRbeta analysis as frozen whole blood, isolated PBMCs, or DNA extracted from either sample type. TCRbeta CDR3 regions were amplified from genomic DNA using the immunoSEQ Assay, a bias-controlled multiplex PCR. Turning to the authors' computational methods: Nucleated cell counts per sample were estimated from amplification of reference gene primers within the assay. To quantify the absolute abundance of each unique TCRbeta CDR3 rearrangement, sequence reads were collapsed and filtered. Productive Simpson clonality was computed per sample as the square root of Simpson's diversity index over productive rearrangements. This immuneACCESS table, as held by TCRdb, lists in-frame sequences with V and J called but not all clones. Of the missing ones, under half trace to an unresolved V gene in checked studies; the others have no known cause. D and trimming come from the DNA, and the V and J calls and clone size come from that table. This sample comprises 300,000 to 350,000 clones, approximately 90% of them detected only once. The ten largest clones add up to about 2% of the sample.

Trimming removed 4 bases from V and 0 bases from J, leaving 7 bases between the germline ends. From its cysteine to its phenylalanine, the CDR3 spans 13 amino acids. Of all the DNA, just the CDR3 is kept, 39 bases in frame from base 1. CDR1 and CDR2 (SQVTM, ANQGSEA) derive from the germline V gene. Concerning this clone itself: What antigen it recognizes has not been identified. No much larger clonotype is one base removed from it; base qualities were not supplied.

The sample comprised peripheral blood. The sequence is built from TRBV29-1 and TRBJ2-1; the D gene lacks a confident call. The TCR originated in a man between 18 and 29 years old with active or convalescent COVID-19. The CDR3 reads CSVGQPSYNEQFF. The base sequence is TGCAGCGTTGGACAACCCTCCTACAATGAGCAGTTCTTC.